The next 28 T cell receptor beta chains were all read from a single sample in a study of human T cells and chemical hapten exposure. The time point denotes: healthy volunteer bleed at 2 weeks. Total RNA was isolated from unfractionated whole blood. One entry per CDR3 protein, called by TCRdb with MiXCR from the RACE reads. Counted here are roughly 100,000 distinct CDR3 sequences, about 8.6% occurring once; the ten biggest clones make up 2.5% to 3%. Sequencing was done on a sample of whole blood. The receptors derive from a female donor in good health. Some clones in this sample may be carry-over from other donors' samples.

The chain is built from TRBV2 and TRBJ2-7; D gene ambiguous. V lost 8 bases and J lost 0, with 11 bases in between. Per germline, CDR1 SNHLY and CDR2 FYNNEI. The CDR3 totals 13 residues. The CDR3: CASLTPSSYEQYF. CDR3 coding DNA: TGTGCCAGCTTGACTCCTTCCTCCTACGAGCAGTACTTC. Variable domain in full (rest from reference TRBV2 and TRBJ2-7): EPEVTQTPSHQVTQMGQEVILRCVPISNHLYFYWYRQILGQKVEFLVSFYNNEISEKSEIFDDQFSVERPDGSNFTLKIRSTKLEDSAMYFCASLTPSSYEQYFGPGTRLTVT.

This clonotype was observed a handful of times. The chain couples TRBV6-2 or TRBV6-3 to TRBJ1-6, with 8 positions matching TRBD1. The ends lost 7 bases at V and 6 bases at J; junction bases unmatched: 8. CDR3 length equals 15 residues. CDR1 and CDR2 from the germline V gene are MNHEY and SVGEGT. The CDR3 sequence: CASTNSDRGNSPLHF. As DNA, the CDR3 is TGTGCCAGCACGAATTCCGACAGGGGTAATTCACCCCTCCACTTT.

The table lists this clonotype with a few counts. The V gene is TRBV6-5, the J gene TRBJ2-3; 7 bases line up with TRBD1. Trimming took 0 bases from V and 2 from J; bases not matched to a gene: 8. This CDR3 region has 17 residues. The V gene's germline CDR1 is MNHEY and CDR2 SVGAGI. As DNA, the CDR3 is TGTGCCAGCAGTTACTCGGGAAGGGGGCTTGTCACAGATACGCAGTATTTT. Its translation is CASSYSGRGLVTDTQYF.

This clonotype has a count of ten or more. The chain carries TRBV10-3 and TRBJ2-5; D perhaps matches TRBD2 (6 bases). CDR1 ENHRY and CDR2 SYGVKD come from the germline V gene. The germline V and J ends were trimmed by 3 bases and 1 base, with 9 bases remaining between them. This CDR3 is built from 14 residues. CDR3 region: CAISDGGLQETQYF. CDR3 in DNA: TGTGCCATCAGTGATGGGGGACTCCAAGAGACCCAGTACTTC.

The gene calls are TRBV2 and TRBJ2-5; 7 bases match TRBD2. CDR3 size: 12 residues. Per the germline V gene, CDR1 is SNHLY and CDR2 is FYNNEI. Germline trimming cut 8 bases from V and 5 bases from J; bases unmatched to any gene: 5. In DNA, the CDR3 is TGTGCCAGCGGGAGGGCCGGGGAGACCCAGTACTTC. This codes for CASGRAGETQYF.

This clonotype was detected a few times. The rearrangement joins TRBV5-1 to TRBJ1-1, with 7 bases matching TRBD1. The V gene end was trimmed by 4 bases and the J gene end by 0 bases; junction bases not matched to a gene: 3. CDR3 length: 14 residues. Germline V gives CDR1 SGHRS, CDR2 YFSETQ. The CDR3 coding sequence is TGCGCCAGCAGCACAGGGGACCTGAACACTGAAGCTTTCTTT. It specifies CASSTGDLNTEAFF.

The gene calls are TRBV6-1 and TRBJ1-3; D gene uncertain. V lost 3 bases, J lost 4 bases, and 13 bases lay in between. Germline CDR1 is MNHNS and CDR2 is SASEGT. The CDR3 has 15 residues. This chain's CDR3 is CASSESRAGGNTIYF. Here the CDR3 DNA reads TGTGCCAGCAGTGAGTCACGGGCTGGAGGAAACACCATATATTTT.

J is TRBJ1-3 and V is TRBV5-6; D uncertain. Germline-derived CDR1 and CDR2 are SGHDT and YYEEEE. This CDR3 has 13 residues. Deletions cut 0 bases from V and 8 bases from J, with 9 bases between. CDR3 nucleotide sequence: TGTGCCAGCAGCTTGGGAGAGTTGGACACCATATATTTT. Translating it yields CASSLGELDTIYF.

CDR3 nucleotide sequence: TGCGCCAGCAGCCGAGCCTCGGACAGGGGTAACTATGGCTACACCTTC. Translated: CASSRASDRGNYGYTF. The V call is TRBV4-3, the J call TRBJ1-2; 9 bases line up with TRBD1. V lost 4 bases, J lost 1 base, and 7 bases stayed unmatched. The CDR3 is 16 residues long. CDR1 is LGHNA and CDR2 is YSLEER in the germline V gene.

This clonotype has at least ten counts. The chain uses TRBV29-1 and TRBJ2-2; 9 positions match TRBD2. V lost 7 bases, J lost 7 bases, and 10 bases stayed unmatched. This CDR3 has 14 amino acids. Per the germline V gene, CDR1 is SQVTM and CDR2 is ANQGSEA. CDR3 nucleotide sequence: TGCAGCGCCCAGACTAGCGGTACTTTCGGGGAGCTGTTTTTT. It encodes CSAQTSGTFGELFF.

This clonotype was seen more than once but under ten times. The gene calls are TRBV3-1 and TRBJ2-7; possibly TRBD1 for D (6 bases). The V gene lost 4 bases and the J gene lost 2 bases, with 15 bases spanning the gap. In germline, CDR1 is LGHDT, CDR2 YNNKEL (reference sequence). This CDR3 has 15 amino acids. The CDR3 DNA reads TGTGCCAGCAGCCGGGAACCGACAGGCACCTACGAGCAGTACTTC. Translated, it gives CASSREPTGTYEQYF.

The chain joins TRBV7-9 to TRBJ2-1, with 10 bases aligning to TRBD1. The junction had 8 bases not matched to a gene; V was cut back by 5 bases and J by 4 bases. This CDR3 comprises 16 residues. From germline, CDR1 is SEHNR and CDR2 FQNEAQ (reference sequence). CDR3 residues: CASSALRDRGYNEQFF. CDR3 bases: TGTGCCAGCAGCGCGCTCCGGGACAGGGGTTACAATGAGCAGTTCTTC.

This sequence joins TRBV7-2 and TRBJ2-2, with a possible D match to TRBD1 (5 bases). Germline-derived CDR1 and CDR2 are SGHTA and FQGNSA. V was clipped by 5 bases and J by 6 bases, with 19 bases between them. The CDR3 extends over 16 amino acids. As DNA, the CDR3 is TGTGCCAGCAGCACCCGTGCAGGGTTCAACGCCGGGGAGCTGTTTTTT. It translates to CASSTRAGFNAGELFF.

This clonotype has just a few counts. V is TRBV2 and J is TRBJ1-5; D possibly corresponds to TRBD1 (5 bases). Germline values: CDR1 SNHLY, CDR2 FYNNEI. The CDR3 extends over 14 amino acids. With 1 base removed from V and 9 bases from J, the gap between germline ends came to 13 bases. The CDR3 DNA reads as TGTGCCAGCAGTGAAGAGGAAGGGGTCCTGCCCCAGCATTTT. Encoded protein: CASSEEEGVLPQHF.

The sample holds a few counts of this clonotype. V gene TRBV12-3 or TRBV12-4 combines with J gene TRBJ2-1; maybe TRBD2 (6 bases). V lost 2 bases to trimming and J lost 9 bases, with 11 bases between them. CDR3 size: 13 residues. In DNA, the CDR3 is TGTGCCAGCAGTTTACTCAGGGAGGTTGAGCAGTTCTTC. It is translated as CASSLLREVEQFF.

This clonotype was seen many times. The rearrangement joins TRBV3-1 to TRBJ2-1; D is undetermined. CDR1 and CDR2 from the germline V gene are LGHDT and YNNKEL (reference sequence). The length of the CDR3 is 15 residues. V was shortened by 7 bases and J by 0 bases, with 13 bases between the two germline ends. The CDR3 DNA follows: TGTGCCAGCAACCATGGCTCCAGCTCCTACAATGAGCAGTTCTTC. Its protein product is CASNHGSSSYNEQFF.

J is TRBJ2-7 and V is TRBV20-1; 9 nucleotides align to TRBD1. The CDR3 is 14 amino acids. Germline trimming cut 3 bases from V and 4 bases from J; bases unmatched to any gene: 7. Germline values: CDR1 DFQATT, CDR2 SNEGSKA (reference sequence). The DNA of the CDR3 is TGCAGTGCTAGTCTGTTACAGGGGGCTTACGAGCAGTACTTC. Protein: CSASLLQGAYEQYF.

The V gene is TRBV5-6, the J gene TRBJ1-4; TRBD1 is a possible D gene (5 bases). This CDR3 spans 14 amino acids. Germline values: CDR1 SGHDT, CDR2 YYEEEE. V was clipped by 0 bases and J by 7 bases, with 10 bases between them. CDR3 DNA: TGTGCCAGCAGCTTGGGACAGACCGGTGAAAAACTGTTTTTT. This gives the protein CASSLGQTGEKLFF.

The J gene is TRBJ1-6, the V gene TRBV7-9; D is perhaps TRBD1 (6 bases). Trimming took off 4 bases at V and 10 bases at J, with 11 bases between the two ends. The CDR3 sequence is 13 residues long. Germline-derived CDR1 and CDR2 are SEHNR and FQNEAQ (reference sequence). CDR3 sequence reads: CASSSPGESPLHF. CDR3 bases: TGTGCCAGCAGCTCCCCAGGGGAATCACCCCTCCACTTT.

This clonotype was detected many times. The gene calls are TRBV29-1 and TRBJ2-3, with D possibly matching TRBD1 (5 bases). The CDR3 loop spans 13 amino acids. V was trimmed by 5 bases and J by 5 bases, leaving 14 bases between them. Per the germline V gene, CDR1 is SQVTM and CDR2 is ANQGSEA. The CDR3 loop reads CSVWTTQGDTQYF. CDR3 DNA sequence: TGCAGCGTTTGGACCACCCAGGGAGATACGCAGTATTTT.

This clonotype was found many times. The V gene is TRBV20-1, the J gene TRBJ1-4; D gene uncertain. Per germline, CDR1 DFQATT and CDR2 SNEGSKA (reference sequence). The CDR3 is made up of 10 amino acids. The V end lost 7 bases, the J end lost 8 bases, and 8 bases lay between the germline ends. As DNA, the CDR3 is TGCAGTGTTAAGGAGGAAAAACTGTTTTTT. It encodes CSVKEEKLFF.

This clonotype was counted only a few times. The chain uses TRBV7-8 and TRBJ2-7; perhaps D is TRBD1 or TRBD2 (5 bases each). Trimming took 4 bases from V and 6 from J, leaving 10 bases between them. The CDR3 loop spans 12 amino acids. Looked up from germline, CDR1 is SGHVS and CDR2 is FQNEAQ. The CDR3 spells CASSSGRGEQYF. The CDR3 nucleotides are TGTGCCAGCAGCTCAGGGAGAGGCGAGCAGTACTTC.

This clonotype was counted at least ten times. The chain joins TRBV3-1 to TRBJ2-3, with 8 positions matching TRBD1. The CDR3 has 14 amino acids. Germline V gene data show CDR1 as LGHDT and CDR2 as YNNKEL (reference sequence). J lost 5 bases, V lost 5 bases, and 6 bases had no gene match. The CDR3 nucleotides read TGTGCCAGCAGCAAAGGACAGGGCCTAGATACGCAGTATTTT. Translated: CASSKGQGLDTQYF.

This clonotype turned up a few times. The junction shows a germline mismatch at one end, possibly a read error. This rearrangement joins TRBV27 to TRBJ1-1; D gene uncertain. The length of the CDR3 is 14 residues. The germline CDR1 and CDR2 sequences are MNHEY and SMNVEV (reference sequence). CDR3 loop: CASSLSRGNTEAFF. Written as DNA, the CDR3 is TGTGCCAGCAGTCTATCGCGGGGAAACACTGAAGCTTTCTTT.

This clonotype was recorded many times. This chain joins TRBV29-1 and TRBJ2-1; D is uncertain. CDR3 length equals 16 residues. Germline CDR1 reads SQVTM; CDR2 reads ANQGSEA. Trimming stripped 6 bases from V and 4 bases from J, with 22 bases between. The CDR3 loop reads CSVALFKGGAYNEQFF. Here the CDR3 DNA reads TGCAGCGTCGCTCTCTTCAAAGGCGGCGCGTACAATGAGCAGTTCTTC.

This clonotype was counted only a few times. This sequence joins TRBV2 and TRBJ2-3; TRBD2 aligns across 8 bases. The CDR3 totals 14 residues. V dropped 7 bases and J dropped 4; count of bases not matched to a gene: 7. Per the germline V gene, CDR1 is SNHLY and CDR2 is FYNNEI. The CDR3 loop reads CASNPGGAADTQYF. In DNA, the CDR3 is TGTGCCAGCAATCCCGGGGGGGCGGCAGATACGCAGTATTTT.

The chain joins TRBV4-3 to TRBJ1-5; D ambiguous. This CDR3 spans 12 amino acids. V was pared by 7 bases and J by 6 bases, with 10 bases between. Germline CDR1 reads LGHNA; CDR2 reads YSLEER. CDR3: CASNFIPQPQHF. As DNA, the CDR3 is TGCGCCAGCAATTTTATCCCTCAGCCCCAGCATTTT.

The rearrangement uses TRBV20-1 and TRBJ2-3; TRBD1 might be the D (5 bases). The germline gives CDR1 DFQATT, CDR2 SNEGSKA (reference sequence). The CDR3 covers 13 residues. The V end lost 6 bases, the J end lost 3 bases, and 13 bases lay between the germline ends. The CDR3 DNA is TGCAGTGCAGAGGCCGCAGGGACAGATACGCAGTATTTT. Its translation: CSAEAAGTDTQYF.